Listed below are T cell receptor beta chains from one sample, sequenced in a study of T-cell reconstitution after alpha-beta-depleted transplantation in children. TCRdb re-called the PCR reads through MiXCR, storing one row per CDR3 protein. The sample has some 3,900 distinct CDR3 sequences; 8.5% to 9.5% are singletons. The specimen was PBMCs, mostly from graft donor cells, collected 180 days after TCRalphabeta/CD19-depleted stem cell transplant. These receptors were collected from a male patient aged 2-15 years who had a stem cell transplant for acute lymphoblastic leukemia, so the T cells may come from the graft donor. Each CDR3 is given with its conserved first and last residue. Each record gives: V gene, J gene, clone size, D gene, CDR3 DNA, CDR3 protein. D genes are given only for firm matches. Size values are once, few and many counts, or a class for expanded clones, and some rows have none.

v_call: TRBV20-1; j_call: TRBJ2-3; clone_size: NA; d_call: TRBD2; cdr3_nt: TGCTGTGCTAGAGTAGCTAGCGGGAGAGGGTCAAATACGCAGTATTTT; cdr3_aa: CCARVASGRGSNTQYF
v_call: TRBV18; j_call: TRBJ2-7; clone_size: many; d_call: TRBD1; cdr3_nt: TGTGCCAGCTCACCAGACGCAGGGGCGTTAAGGGGGCACGAGCAGTACTTC; cdr3_aa: CASSPDAGALRGHEQYF
v_call: TRBV7-7; j_call: TRBJ2-5; clone_size: many; d_call: TRBD1; cdr3_nt: TGTGCCAGCAGCTTCGGACAGGGTTCGGAGACCCAGTACTTC; cdr3_aa: CASSFGQGSETQYF
v_call: TRBV5-1; j_call: TRBJ2-5; clone_size: large; d_call: NA; cdr3_nt: TGCGCCAGCAGCCGGGACTTGGAAGCCGAGACCCAGTACTTC; cdr3_aa: CASSRDLEAETQYF
v_call: TRBV3-1; j_call: TRBJ2-5; clone_size: few; d_call: NA; cdr3_nt: TGTGCCTCCACCCCCCAAGGATGGGGGAGTGCTCGGTGGGAGACCCAGTACTTC; cdr3_aa: CASTPQGWGSARWETQYF
v_call: TRBV6-5; j_call: TRBJ1-2; clone_size: medium-sized; d_call: NA; cdr3_nt: TGTGCCAGCAGTTACGGGGGTGCTAACTATGGCTACACCTTC; cdr3_aa: CASSYGGANYGYTF
v_call: TRBV25-1; j_call: TRBJ1-1; clone_size: many; d_call: NA; cdr3_nt: TGTGCCAGCAGTCTCGGGGGGGATACCCTTGAAGCTTTCTTT; cdr3_aa: CASSLGGDTLEAFF
v_call: TRBV20-1; j_call: TRBJ2-1; clone_size: many; d_call: NA; cdr3_nt: TGCAGTGCTGGGCGGGATACCTACAATGAGCAGTTCTTC; cdr3_aa: CSAGRDTYNEQFF
v_call: TRBV7-9; j_call: TRBJ1-5; clone_size: many; d_call: TRBD1; cdr3_nt: TGTGCCAGCAGCTTAGGGGACAGATATCAGCCCCAGCATTTT; cdr3_aa: CASSLGDRYQPQHF
v_call: TRBV20-1; j_call: TRBJ2-3; clone_size: many; d_call: TRBD2; cdr3_nt: TGCAGTGCTGGGGAGCGGGAGCCGAGGAGCACAGATACGCAGTATTTT; cdr3_aa: CSAGEREPRSTDTQYF
v_call: TRBV20-1; j_call: TRBJ1-3; clone_size: many; d_call: NA; cdr3_nt: TGCAGTGGACTAAACTGGGCTGGAAACACCATATATTTT; cdr3_aa: CSGLNWAGNTIYF
v_call: TRBV29-1; j_call: TRBJ2-6; clone_size: large; d_call: TRBD1; cdr3_nt: TGCAGCGTCAGGACAGGGGGCTCCCCTGGGGCCAACGTCCTGACTTTC; cdr3_aa: CSVRTGGSPGANVLTF
v_call: TRBV27; j_call: TRBJ1-2; clone_size: many; d_call: NA; cdr3_nt: TGTGCCAGCAGTTTATTCGGCGGCCCCGAAAGGTATGACTATGGCTACACCTTC; cdr3_aa: CASSLFGGPERYDYGYTF
v_call: TRBV7-9; j_call: TRBJ2-1; clone_size: many; d_call: NA; cdr3_nt: TGTGCCAGCAGCTTAGTTGATGAGCAGTTCTTC; cdr3_aa: CASSLVDEQFF
v_call: TRBV10-3; j_call: TRBJ2-7; clone_size: medium-sized; d_call: TRBD2; cdr3_nt: TGTGCCATCAGTGATTGGCGGGAGAACGAGCAGTACTTC; cdr3_aa: CAISDWRENEQYF
v_call: TRBV5-6; j_call: TRBJ2-1; clone_size: many; d_call: NA; cdr3_nt: TGTGCCAGCACCTTGGGAGGCTCCTACAATGAGCAGTTCTTC; cdr3_aa: CASTLGGSYNEQFF
v_call: TRBV19; j_call: TRBJ2-1; clone_size: many; d_call: NA; cdr3_nt: TGTGCCAGTAGTCGTCCGACTAGTAGCCCCAATGAGCAGTTCTTC; cdr3_aa: CASSRPTSSPNEQFF
v_call: TRBV5-1; j_call: TRBJ2-5; clone_size: many; d_call: NA; cdr3_nt: TGCGCCAGCAGCACGGCCCTGGACAGCCGGTTGGAGACCCAGTACTTC; cdr3_aa: CASSTALDSRLETQYF
v_call: TRBV10-3; j_call: TRBJ2-4; clone_size: many; d_call: TRBD2; cdr3_nt: TGTGCCATCAGTCCCTCGATACTAGCGGGAGGGACCAAAAACATTCAGTACTTC; cdr3_aa: CAISPSILAGGTKNIQYF
v_call: TRBV6-5; j_call: TRBJ1-3; clone_size: many; d_call: NA; cdr3_nt: TGTGCCAGCAGGGGGCACTCTGGAAACACCATATATTTT; cdr3_aa: CASRGHSGNTIYF
v_call: TRBV7-9; j_call: TRBJ2-7; clone_size: many; d_call: NA; cdr3_nt: TGTGCCAGCAGCTTAGGGGGGGTAACCTACGAGCAGTACTTC; cdr3_aa: CASSLGGVTYEQYF
v_call: TRBV11-1; j_call: TRBJ2-4; clone_size: medium-sized; d_call: NA; cdr3_nt: TGTGCCAGCAGCTCATCCCTAGGAGGAAGGGACATTCAGTACTTC; cdr3_aa: CASSSSLGGRDIQYF
v_call: TRBV4-1; j_call: TRBJ2-3; clone_size: many; d_call: TRBD1; cdr3_nt: TGCGCCAGCAGCTTTAATTCAGGGGGCCAAGATACGCAGTATTTT; cdr3_aa: CASSFNSGGQDTQYF
v_call: TRBV9; j_call: TRBJ2-5; clone_size: many; d_call: TRBD2; cdr3_nt: TGTGCCACCCGACCCCTGGGACTAAGAAGTTCCGGCCAGTACTTC; cdr3_aa: CATRPLGLRSSGQYF
v_call: TRBV7-9; j_call: TRBJ1-1; clone_size: many; d_call: TRBD1; cdr3_nt: TGTGCCAGCAGCTTAGTAGGGGACAGGAGCACTGAAGCTTTCTTT; cdr3_aa: CASSLVGDRSTEAFF
v_call: TRBV21-1; j_call: TRBJ2-7; clone_size: NA; d_call: NA; cdr3_nt: TGTGCCAGCAGCCCGGGGCCCGGGACAGGGTCTCCCCACGAGCAGTACTTC; cdr3_aa: CASSPGPGTGSPHEQYF
v_call: TRBV11-2; j_call: TRBJ2-7; clone_size: NA; d_call: TRBD1; cdr3_nt: TGTGCCAGCAGCTTCCGTACGGGACAGGGCTACGAGCAGTACTTC; cdr3_aa: CASSFRTGQGYEQYF
v_call: TRBV18; j_call: TRBJ2-4; clone_size: medium-sized; d_call: NA; cdr3_nt: TGTGCCAGCTCCCCCCTAGACGGGACGGCCAAAAACATTCAGTACTTC; cdr3_aa: CASSPLDGTAKNIQYF
v_call: TRBV11-3; j_call: TRBJ2-3; clone_size: many; d_call: TRBD2; cdr3_nt: TGTGCCAGCAGCCCCGGCGGGGGAGCGGTGATTCGGGATACGCAGTATTTT; cdr3_aa: CASSPGGGAVIRDTQYF
v_call: TRBV7-6; j_call: TRBJ1-5; clone_size: many; d_call: NA; cdr3_nt: TGTGCCAGCAGCCGGAACAGTGGCGGGAGCAATCAGCCCCAGCATTTT; cdr3_aa: CASSRNSGGSNQPQHF